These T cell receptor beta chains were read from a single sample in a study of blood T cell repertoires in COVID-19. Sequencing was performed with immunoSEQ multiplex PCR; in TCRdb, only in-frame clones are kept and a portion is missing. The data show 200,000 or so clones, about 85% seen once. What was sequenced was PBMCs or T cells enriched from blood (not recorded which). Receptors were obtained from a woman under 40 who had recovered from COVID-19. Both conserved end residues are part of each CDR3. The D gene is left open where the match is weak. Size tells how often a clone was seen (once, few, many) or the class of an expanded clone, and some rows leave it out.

TGTGCCAGCAGCTTAGGGACCTTCGGGGACCAGTACTTC,CASSLGTFGDQYF,TRBJ2-5,TRBV7-9,.,.
TGTGCCAGCTCGGGACAGGGGGCAACTAATGAAAAACTGTTTTTT,CASSGQGATNEKLFF,TRBJ1-4,TRBV18,TRBD1,.
TGTGCCAGCAGTTTATCTAGAATCACTGAAGCTTTCTTT,CASSLSRITEAFF,TRBJ1-1,TRBV27,.,.
TGTGCCAGCAGCACAACTAGCGGGGGGGATTACGAGCAGTACTTC,CASSTTSGGDYEQYF,TRBJ2-7,TRBV3-1/TRBV3-2,TRBD2,.
TGCGCCAGCAGCCAAGAAGGGGCGCGGAATGAAAAACTGTTTTTT,CASSQEGARNEKLFF,TRBJ1-4,TRBV4-1,.,once
TGTGCCAGCAGCTACGAAAAACAGGGGGACGAGCAGTACTTC,CASSYEKQGDEQYF,TRBJ2-7,TRBV7-9,TRBD1,.
TGCGCCAGCAGCTTGGGCTGGCCAGATACGCAGTATTTT,CASSLGWPDTQYF,TRBJ2-3,TRBV5-1,.,.
TGTGCCAGCAGCCTGGGGGGCTCCCGGCAGCCCCAGCATTTT,CASSLGGSRQPQHF,TRBJ1-5,TRBV5-4,.,.
TGCGCCAGCATAAGGACTAGCTCCTACAATGAGCAGTTCTTC,CASIRTSSYNEQFF,TRBJ2-1,TRBV5-1,TRBD2,.
TGTGCCAGCAGCTTAGGCAGGGCCCGTCGGGGCTACACCTTC,CASSLGRARRGYTF,TRBJ1-2,TRBV11-2,.,.
TGTGCCAGCAGCTTTGGGGCGGGACCCCCGAACACCGGGGAGCTGTTTTTT,CASSFGAGPPNTGELFF,TRBJ2-2,TRBV5-4,.,.
TGTGCCAGCAGTTATCGGGACAGCTACAATGAGCAGTTCTTC,CASSYRDSYNEQFF,TRBJ2-1,TRBV6-5,TRBD1,once
TGCGCCAGCAGCCAAGATTCTGGTAGCGACACTGAAGCTTTCTTT,CASSQDSGSDTEAFF,TRBJ1-1,TRBV4-3,.,.
TGTGCCAGCAGGACTAGCGGGGTCCACGAGCAGTACTTC,CASRTSGVHEQYF,TRBJ2-7,TRBV6-5,TRBD2,.
TGTGCCAGCAGCCCGGGACAGGGTGACTACGAGCAGTACTTC,CASSPGQGDYEQYF,TRBJ2-7,TRBV5-6,TRBD1,.
TGTGCCAGCAGTGAGGGGACAGGGTTCTATAGCAATCAGCCCCAGCATTTT,CASSEGTGFYSNQPQHF,TRBJ1-5,TRBV6-1,TRBD1,.
TGTGCCAGCAGCTTGGGTCCCTATGAAAAACTGTTTTTT,CASSLGPYEKLFF,TRBJ1-4,TRBV5-4,.,.
TGTGCCAGCAGCTTGTTTCGGGAGGAGGGCACTGAAGCTTTCTTT,CASSLFREEGTEAFF,TRBJ1-1,TRBV5-6,.,.
TGCGCCAGCAGTGAGGGCAGGGCAGTCAGCACAGATACGCAGTATTTT,CASSEGRAVSTDTQYF,TRBJ2-3,TRBV10-1,.,.
TGTGCCAGCTCACCACCATCAGGGTTTTTTGGCTACACCTTC,CASSPPSGFFGYTF,TRBJ1-2,TRBV18,.,.
TGTGCCAGCAGCCCGCAGGGTCTTGAAAAACTGTTTTTT,CASSPQGLEKLFF,TRBJ1-4,TRBV5-5,.,.
TGTGCCAGCAGTTCGACCTTACTACCTGTATTATACAATGAGCAGTTCTTC,CASSSTLLPVLYNEQFF,TRBJ2-1,TRBV27,.,.
TGTGCCAGCAGCCCTATGCCGGGACAGGGAGGAGAAAAACTGTTTTTT,CASSPMPGQGGEKLFF,TRBJ1-4,TRBV4-2,TRBD1,.
TGCGCCAAGGGACAGAACACTGAAGCTTTCTTT,CAKGQNTEAFF,TRBJ1-1,TRBV10-1,.,.
TGTGCCAGCAGCCTAGGGGGGAGGGGGGCTGGCCAGCCCCAGCATTTT,CASSLGGRGAGQPQHF,TRBJ1-5,TRBV7-8,.,.
TGCGCCAGCAGTTCCGTAGGGGGCCGGTACGAGCAGTACTTC,CASSSVGGRYEQYF,TRBJ2-7,TRBV5-1,TRBD1,.
TGTGCCAGCAGTTACGGGGGGGACTACGAGCAGTACTTC,CASSYGGDYEQYF,TRBJ2-7,TRBV6-5,TRBD2,once
TGCGCCAGCAGCGGGACACCTTCCTACGAGCAGTACTTC,CASSGTPSYEQYF,TRBJ2-7,TRBV5-1,.,few
TGTGCCAGCAGCTCCGTGAACACTGAAGCTTTCTTT,CASSSVNTEAFF,TRBJ1-1,TRBV3-1/TRBV3-2,.,once
TGTGCCACCACCACCCTCCCTAGCGGGGGTCCCTACAATGAGCAGTTCTTC,CATTTLPSGGPYNEQFF,TRBJ2-1,TRBV11-2,TRBD2,.
TGTGCCAGCAGTTTATCGGGGGCCACTGAGGCTTTCTTT,CASSLSGATEAFF,TRBJ1-1,TRBV27,.,.
TGTGCCAGTAGTAGAGCGAACACTGAAGCTTTCTTT,CASSRANTEAFF,TRBJ1-1,TRBV19,.,.
TGTGCCAGCAGTTACGTTAGGACAGGGGCCTACGAGCAGTACTTC,CASSYVRTGAYEQYF,TRBJ2-7,TRBV6-5,TRBD1,.
TGTGCCAGTGGATTAGCGGGAGGCGGGTACAATGAGCAGTTCTTC,CASGLAGGGYNEQFF,TRBJ2-1,TRBV19,TRBD2,.
TGTGCCAGCAGCCAAGTTGAGAGTTCTGAGCAGTACTTC,CASSQVESSEQYF,TRBJ2-7,TRBV3-1/TRBV3-2,.,few
TGTGCCAGTAGTCCGACCCCGGGACAGGGGGCAGGGGGCTACACCTTC,CASSPTPGQGAGGYTF,TRBJ1-2,TRBV19,TRBD1,once